Listed below are T cell receptor beta chains from one sample, sequenced in a study of blood T cell repertoires in COVID-19. Generated by immunoSEQ multiplex PCR, the TCRdb table keeps only in-frame clones and is missing some. The repertoire consists of around 170,000 clones, with 75% to 90% occurring once and the leading ten covering around 6.3%. Sequencing was carried out using peripheral blood. These receptors all stem from a woman aged 40-49 years with acute or convalescent COVID-19. The CDR3 runs from the conserved cysteine through the conserved F or W. The D gene is left open where the match is weak. Size tells how often a clone was seen (once, few, many) or the class of an expanded clone, and some rows leave it out.

d_gene: TRBD1
j_gene: TRBJ1-1
abundance: .
v_gene: TRBV18
CDR3nt: TGTGCCAGCTCACCGCAGGGGGCAAATGAAGCTTTCTTT
CDR3aa: CASSPQGANEAFF

d_gene: TRBD2
j_gene: TRBJ2-1
abundance: .
v_gene: TRBV19
CDR3nt: TGTGCCAGTAGTAGGGGACTAGCTGTCAATGAGCAGTTCTTC
CDR3aa: CASSRGLAVNEQFF

d_gene: .
j_gene: TRBJ2-3
abundance: .
v_gene: TRBV10-3
CDR3nt: TGTGCCATCAGTCAGGGGGGCAGCACAGATACGCAGTATTTT
CDR3aa: CAISQGGSTDTQYF

d_gene: .
j_gene: TRBJ2-1
abundance: .
v_gene: TRBV7-2
CDR3nt: TGTGCCAGCAGCTTAGTGTGGGCCAATGAGCAGTTCTTC
CDR3aa: CASSLVWANEQFF

d_gene: TRBD1
j_gene: TRBJ1-2
abundance: .
v_gene: TRBV28
CDR3nt: TGTGCCAGCAGTTCACAGGGGCCCTATGGCTACACCTTC
CDR3aa: CASSSQGPYGYTF

d_gene: TRBD2
j_gene: TRBJ2-1
abundance: .
v_gene: TRBV6-5
CDR3nt: TGTGCCAGCAGGGAGGGACTAGCGAACGAGCAGTTCTTC
CDR3aa: CASREGLANEQFF

d_gene: .
j_gene: TRBJ1-2
abundance: .
v_gene: TRBV7-2
CDR3nt: TGTGCCAGCAGCCCCAGGATCGGTCATGGCTACACCTTC
CDR3aa: CASSPRIGHGYTF

d_gene: .
j_gene: TRBJ2-1
abundance: few
v_gene: TRBV7-9
CDR3nt: TGTGCCAGCAGCCCGGGGTACAATGAGCAGTTCTTC
CDR3aa: CASSPGYNEQFF

d_gene: .
j_gene: TRBJ1-6
abundance: .
v_gene: TRBV5-1
CDR3nt: TGCGCCAGCAGCGTGCAGGGATTAGGTAATTCACCCCTCCACTTT
CDR3aa: CASSVQGLGNSPLHF

d_gene: .
j_gene: TRBJ1-5
abundance: .
v_gene: TRBV19
CDR3nt: TGTGCCAGTAGTGCTAGGGAGGGCAATCAGCCCCAGCATTTT
CDR3aa: CASSAREGNQPQHF

d_gene: TRBD2
j_gene: TRBJ2-7
abundance: once
v_gene: TRBV7-8
CDR3nt: TGTGCCAGCGGCCGCAGCGGGGAGGCAGGGGAGCAGTACTTC
CDR3aa: CASGRSGEAGEQYF

d_gene: .
j_gene: TRBJ2-7
abundance: .
v_gene: TRBV4-1
CDR3nt: TGCGCCAGCAGCCAAGACAGTATCCAGACATTTACCTACGAGCAGTACTTC
CDR3aa: CASSQDSIQTFTYEQYF

d_gene: .
j_gene: TRBJ1-5
abundance: .
v_gene: TRBV19
CDR3nt: TGTGCCAGTAGTTTGGGGGCAGGGAATCAGCCCCAGCATTTT
CDR3aa: CASSLGAGNQPQHF

d_gene: .
j_gene: TRBJ2-7
abundance: once
v_gene: TRBV20-1
CDR3nt: TGCAGTGCTAGATCAGGTCACGAGCAGTACTTC
CDR3aa: CSARSGHEQYF

d_gene: .
j_gene: TRBJ1-1
abundance: .
v_gene: TRBV11-2
CDR3nt: TGTGCCAGCAGTCCCTGGGGGGTAGCTTTCTTT
CDR3aa: CASSPWGVAFF

d_gene: .
j_gene: TRBJ2-7
abundance: .
v_gene: TRBV16
CDR3nt: TGTACCAGCAGCAACTCCCTTTCGGGGGAGCAGTACTTC
CDR3aa: CTSSNSLSGEQYF

d_gene: TRBD2
j_gene: TRBJ2-7
abundance: .
v_gene: TRBV28
CDR3nt: TGTGCCAGCAGCATTAGCGGGGGGGCGGCCGAGCAGTACTTC
CDR3aa: CASSISGGAAEQYF

d_gene: TRBD2
j_gene: TRBJ2-4
abundance: .
v_gene: TRBV4-1
CDR3nt: TGCGCCAGCAGCCAAGGCGGGGGTTCAATGACCAAAAACATTCAGTACTTC
CDR3aa: CASSQGGGSMTKNIQYF

d_gene: TRBD2
j_gene: TRBJ2-5
abundance: .
v_gene: TRBV5-1
CDR3nt: TGCGCCAGCAGCTTGGTTAGCGGGGGGACCCGGGAGACCCAGTACTTC
CDR3aa: CASSLVSGGTRETQYF

d_gene: .
j_gene: TRBJ2-7
abundance: .
v_gene: TRBV30
CDR3nt: TGTGCCTGGAGTGTTGGCGGAGGAACCTACGAGCAGTACTTC
CDR3aa: CAWSVGGGTYEQYF

d_gene: TRBD2
j_gene: TRBJ2-1
abundance: .
v_gene: TRBV6-1
CDR3nt: TGTGCCAGCAGTGATCCGGGACTAGCGCTCCGTTTGCCCTTCTTC
CDR3aa: CASSDPGLALRLPFF

d_gene: TRBD1
j_gene: TRBJ1-4
abundance: .
v_gene: TRBV19
CDR3nt: TGTGCCAGTAGTCCCCTAGGACAGGGGACCGAAAAACTGTTTTTT
CDR3aa: CASSPLGQGTEKLFF

d_gene: TRBD1
j_gene: TRBJ2-7
abundance: .
v_gene: TRBV28
CDR3nt: TGTGCCAGCAGTGTCGGGACAGTCGAGCAGTACTTC
CDR3aa: CASSVGTVEQYF

d_gene: .
j_gene: TRBJ2-7
abundance: .
v_gene: TRBV27
CDR3nt: TGTGCCAGCAGTTTATCGGGCCCAAGGGCAGGGCCCCCCTACGAGCAGTACTTC
CDR3aa: CASSLSGPRAGPPYEQYF

d_gene: TRBD2
j_gene: TRBJ2-7
abundance: once
v_gene: TRBV28
CDR3nt: TGTGCCAGCAGTTCTGGGACTCCCGGGACTAGCGCGTTC
CDR3aa: CASSSGTPGTSAF

d_gene: .
j_gene: TRBJ1-1
abundance: .
v_gene: TRBV12-3/TRBV12-4
CDR3nt: TGTGCCAGCAGTGGTGTCGGGTTCACTGAAGCTTTCTTT
CDR3aa: CASSGVGFTEAFF

d_gene: .
j_gene: TRBJ1-5
abundance: few
v_gene: TRBV2
CDR3nt: TGTGCCAGCAGAACACAGGGAGATCAGCCCCAGCATTTT
CDR3aa: CASRTQGDQPQHF

d_gene: .
j_gene: TRBJ1-3
abundance: .
v_gene: TRBV29-1
CDR3nt: TGCAGCGTTTTTATAGGAAACACCATATATTTT
CDR3aa: CSVFIGNTIYF

d_gene: .
j_gene: TRBJ1-1
abundance: .
v_gene: TRBV18
CDR3nt: TGTGCCAGCTCACCATTCAACAAGTTCGAAGCTTTCTTT
CDR3aa: CASSPFNKFEAFF

d_gene: TRBD2
j_gene: TRBJ2-7
abundance: .
v_gene: TRBV7-4
CDR3nt: TGTGCCAGTGGGACTAGCGGTACCTACGAGCAGTACTTC
CDR3aa: CASGTSGTYEQYF

d_gene: .
j_gene: TRBJ1-1
abundance: .
v_gene: TRBV11-3
CDR3nt: TGTGCCAGCGGGGCAGGCCCTGGCACTGAAGCTTTCTTT
CDR3aa: CASGAGPGTEAFF

d_gene: .
j_gene: TRBJ1-2
abundance: .
v_gene: TRBV7-8
CDR3nt: TGTGCCAGCAGCTACGACAGGCTAGGGGGCTACACCTTC
CDR3aa: CASSYDRLGGYTF

d_gene: .
j_gene: TRBJ2-3
abundance: .
v_gene: TRBV7-2
CDR3nt: TGTGCCAGCAGCTATAACCCAGCTAACGGGGATACGCAGTATTTT
CDR3aa: CASSYNPANGDTQYF

d_gene: TRBD1
j_gene: TRBJ1-2
abundance: .
v_gene: TRBV30
CDR3nt: TGTGCCTGGAGTGTAAAAGGGGACAGCAACAACTATGGCTACACCTTC
CDR3aa: CAWSVKGDSNNYGYTF

d_gene: .
j_gene: TRBJ2-2
abundance: .
v_gene: TRBV5-1
CDR3nt: TGCGCCAGCAGCGGATGGACAGCGAACACCGGGGAGCTGTTTTTT
CDR3aa: CASSGWTANTGELFF

d_gene: .
j_gene: TRBJ1-5
abundance: .
v_gene: TRBV19
CDR3nt: TGTGCCAGTAGTTGGTCGGGGTATGATCAGCCCCAGCATTTT
CDR3aa: CASSWSGYDQPQHF

d_gene: .
j_gene: TRBJ1-2
abundance: .
v_gene: TRBV2
CDR3nt: TGTGCCAGCAGTGCGCTCGGGGGGCCGGAAGGCTACACCTTC
CDR3aa: CASSALGGPEGYTF

d_gene: .
j_gene: TRBJ2-3
abundance: .
v_gene: TRBV6-5
CDR3nt: TGTGCCAGCAGTTACTCGAGTACTAGCACAGATACGCAGTATTTT
CDR3aa: CASSYSSTSTDTQYF

d_gene: .
j_gene: TRBJ1-2
abundance: few
v_gene: TRBV30
CDR3nt: TGTGCCTGGAGTAGAGGTACCTCGCTATTTAACTATGGCTACACCTTC
CDR3aa: CAWSRGTSLFNYGYTF

d_gene: .
j_gene: TRBJ1-2
abundance: .
v_gene: TRBV6-5
CDR3nt: TGTGCCAGCAGCCTTGACAGCGTCTATGGCTACACCTTC
CDR3aa: CASSLDSVYGYTF

d_gene: .
j_gene: TRBJ1-4
abundance: .
v_gene: TRBV2
CDR3nt: TGTGCCAGCAGCAATAATGAAAAACTGTTTTTT
CDR3aa: CASSNNEKLFF

d_gene: .
j_gene: TRBJ1-6
abundance: .
v_gene: TRBV28
CDR3nt: TGTGCCAGCAGTTTATTGGTAGTTTCACCCCTCCACTTT
CDR3aa: CASSLLVVSPLHF

d_gene: .
j_gene: TRBJ1-5
abundance: .
v_gene: TRBV2
CDR3nt: TGTGCCAGCAGTGAAAACCTCTCCGGAGGTATGGGGCCCCAGCATTTT
CDR3aa: CASSENLSGGMGPQHF

d_gene: .
j_gene: TRBJ2-3
abundance: once
v_gene: TRBV27
CDR3nt: TGTGCCAGCAGTTCATCATGGACAGCTAGCACAGATACGCAGTATTTT
CDR3aa: CASSSSWTASTDTQYF

d_gene: TRBD1
j_gene: TRBJ2-7
abundance: .
v_gene: TRBV3-1/TRBV3-2
CDR3nt: TGTGCCAGCAGCCAGGAACAGGGGGCCATCACCTCCTACGAGCAGTACTTC
CDR3aa: CASSQEQGAITSYEQYF

d_gene: TRBD2
j_gene: TRBJ2-3
abundance: .
v_gene: TRBV28
CDR3nt: TGTGCCAGCAGTCTCGGACTAGCGTTCACAGATACGCAGTATTTT
CDR3aa: CASSLGLAFTDTQYF

d_gene: .
j_gene: TRBJ2-5
abundance: .
v_gene: TRBV18
CDR3nt: TGTGCCAGCTCACCTACCTATACTAAAGAGACCCAGTACTTC
CDR3aa: CASSPTYTKETQYF

d_gene: .
j_gene: TRBJ2-1
abundance: .
v_gene: TRBV5-8
CDR3nt: TGTGCCAGCAGCTTGGGGCTAGCTACCTACAATGAGCAGTTCTTC
CDR3aa: CASSLGLATYNEQFF

d_gene: .
j_gene: TRBJ1-4
abundance: .
v_gene: TRBV18
CDR3nt: TGTGCCAGCTCGTCGAACAGGGAAGGAAAACTGTTTTTT
CDR3aa: CASSSNREGKLFF

d_gene: TRBD1
j_gene: TRBJ2-2
abundance: .
v_gene: TRBV10-3
CDR3nt: TGTGCCTCCTCCAAAGACAGGGGTTGGACCGGGGAGCTGTTTTTT
CDR3aa: CASSKDRGWTGELFF

d_gene: .
j_gene: TRBJ2-1
abundance: .
v_gene: TRBV5-1
CDR3nt: TGCGCCAGCAGCGTACAGGGGGGGTCCTACAATGAGCAGTTCTTC
CDR3aa: CASSVQGGSYNEQFF

d_gene: TRBD1
j_gene: TRBJ1-4
abundance: .
v_gene: TRBV5-6
CDR3nt: TGTGCCAGCAGCTACGGGACAGCGGAAAAACTGTTTTTT
CDR3aa: CASSYGTAEKLFF